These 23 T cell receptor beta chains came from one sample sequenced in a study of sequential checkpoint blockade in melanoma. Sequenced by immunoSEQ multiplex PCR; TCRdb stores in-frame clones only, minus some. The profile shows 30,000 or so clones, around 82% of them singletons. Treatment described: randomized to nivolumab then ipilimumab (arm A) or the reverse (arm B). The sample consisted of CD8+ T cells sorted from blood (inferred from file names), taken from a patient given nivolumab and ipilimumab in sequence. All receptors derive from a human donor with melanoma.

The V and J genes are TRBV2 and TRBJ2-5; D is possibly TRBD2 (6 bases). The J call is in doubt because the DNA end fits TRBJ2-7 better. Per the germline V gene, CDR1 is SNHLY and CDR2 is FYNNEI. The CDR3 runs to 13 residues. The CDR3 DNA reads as TGTGCCAGCAGCGAGGGAGGATCCTACGAGCAGTACTTC. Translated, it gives CASSEGGSYEQYF.

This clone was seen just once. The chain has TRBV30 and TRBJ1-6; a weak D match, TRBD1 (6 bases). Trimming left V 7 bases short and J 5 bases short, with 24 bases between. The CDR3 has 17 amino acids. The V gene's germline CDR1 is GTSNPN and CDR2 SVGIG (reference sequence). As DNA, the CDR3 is TGTGCCTTCGTCGTTGGGACACCGGATCCCCATAATTCACCCCTCCACTTT. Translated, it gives CAFVVGTPDPHNSPLHF.

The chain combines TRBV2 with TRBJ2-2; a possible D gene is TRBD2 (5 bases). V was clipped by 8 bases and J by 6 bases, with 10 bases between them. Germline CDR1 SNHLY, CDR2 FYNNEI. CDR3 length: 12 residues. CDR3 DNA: TGTGCCAGCGAAATCGGGGCCGGGGAGCTGTTTTTT. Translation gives CASEIGAGELFF.

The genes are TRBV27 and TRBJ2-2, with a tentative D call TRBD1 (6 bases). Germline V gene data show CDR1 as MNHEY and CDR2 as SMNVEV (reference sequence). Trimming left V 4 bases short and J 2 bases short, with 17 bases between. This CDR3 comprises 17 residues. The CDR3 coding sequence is TGTGCCAGCAGTTCCACAGGGAAATGGGGAAACACCGGGGAGCTGTTTTTT. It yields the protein CASSSTGKWGNTGELFF.

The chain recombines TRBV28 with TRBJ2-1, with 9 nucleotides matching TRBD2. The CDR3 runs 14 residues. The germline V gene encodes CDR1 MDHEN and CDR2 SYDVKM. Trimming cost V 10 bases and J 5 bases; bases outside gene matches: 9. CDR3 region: CATLGREGHNEQFF. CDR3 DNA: TGTGCCACCCTAGGGCGGGAGGGGCACAATGAGCAGTTCTTC.

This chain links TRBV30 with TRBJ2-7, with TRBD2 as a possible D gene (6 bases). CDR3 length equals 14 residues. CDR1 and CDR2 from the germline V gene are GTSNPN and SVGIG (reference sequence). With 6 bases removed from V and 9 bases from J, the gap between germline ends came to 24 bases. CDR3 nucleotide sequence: TGTGCCTGTCCCTCTCCGGGAGACTTAGAGCGGCAGTACTTC. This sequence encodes CACPSPGDLERQYF.

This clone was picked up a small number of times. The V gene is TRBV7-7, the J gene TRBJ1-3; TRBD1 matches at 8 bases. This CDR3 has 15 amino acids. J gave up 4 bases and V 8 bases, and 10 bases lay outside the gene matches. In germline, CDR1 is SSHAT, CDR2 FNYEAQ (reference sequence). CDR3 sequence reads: CASPNRGGTGNTIYF. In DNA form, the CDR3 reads TGTGCCAGCCCCAACAGGGGGGGCACCGGAAACACCATATATTTT.

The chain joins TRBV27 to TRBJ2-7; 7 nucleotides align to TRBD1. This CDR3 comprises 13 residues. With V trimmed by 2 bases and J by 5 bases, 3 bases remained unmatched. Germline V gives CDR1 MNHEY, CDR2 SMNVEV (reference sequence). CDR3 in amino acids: CASSLGTVHEQYF. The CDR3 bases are TGTGCCAGCAGTTTAGGGACAGTCCACGAGCAGTACTTC.

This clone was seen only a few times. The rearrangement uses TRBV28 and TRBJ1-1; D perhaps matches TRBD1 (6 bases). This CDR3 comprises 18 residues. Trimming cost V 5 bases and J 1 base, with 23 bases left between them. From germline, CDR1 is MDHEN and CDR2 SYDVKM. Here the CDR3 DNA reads TGTGCCAGCAGTCTCAGAGGGGGTCCAAGATCCTCGAACACTGAAGCTTTCTTT. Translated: CASSLRGGPRSSNTEAFF.

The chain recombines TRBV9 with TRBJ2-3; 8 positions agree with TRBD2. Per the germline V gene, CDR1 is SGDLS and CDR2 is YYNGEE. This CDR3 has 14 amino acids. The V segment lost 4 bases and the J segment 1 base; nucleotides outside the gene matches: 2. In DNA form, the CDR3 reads TGTGCCAGCAGCCTCGGGGGGGGCACAGATACGCAGTATTTT. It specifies CASSLGGGTDTQYF.

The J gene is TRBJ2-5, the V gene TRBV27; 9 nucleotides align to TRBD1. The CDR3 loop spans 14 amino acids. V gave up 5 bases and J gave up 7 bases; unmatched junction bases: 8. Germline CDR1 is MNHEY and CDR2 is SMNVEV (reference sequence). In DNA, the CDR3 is TGTGCCAGCAGTCGGTGGACAGGGGAAAGGACCCAGTACTTC. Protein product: CASSRWTGERTQYF.

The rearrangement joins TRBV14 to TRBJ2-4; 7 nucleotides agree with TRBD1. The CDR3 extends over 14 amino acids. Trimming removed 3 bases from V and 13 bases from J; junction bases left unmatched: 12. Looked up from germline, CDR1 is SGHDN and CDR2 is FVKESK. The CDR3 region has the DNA TGTGCCAGCAGCCATCGTAGGGACAGACGCGGCCAGTACTTC. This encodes CASSHRRDRRGQYF.

CDR3 bases: TGTGCCAGCAGTTTGTGGGAGTATAGCAATCAGCCCCAGCATTTT. Translated: CASSLWEYSNQPQHF. V and J are TRBV28 and TRBJ1-5; no reliable D call. The CDR3 sequence is 15 residues long. Germline V CDR1 and CDR2: MDHEN, SYDVKM. V lost 3 bases, J lost 0 bases, and 9 bases lay in between.

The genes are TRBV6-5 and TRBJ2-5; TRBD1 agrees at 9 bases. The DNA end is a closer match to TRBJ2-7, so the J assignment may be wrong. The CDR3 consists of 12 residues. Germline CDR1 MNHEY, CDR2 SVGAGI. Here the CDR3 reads CASSRTGDEQYF. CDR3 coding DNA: TGTGCCAGCAGCAGGACAGGGGACGAGCAGTACTTC.

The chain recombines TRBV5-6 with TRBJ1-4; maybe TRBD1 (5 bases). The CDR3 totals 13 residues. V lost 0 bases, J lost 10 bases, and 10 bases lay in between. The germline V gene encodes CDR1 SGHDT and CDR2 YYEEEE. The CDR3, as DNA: TGTGCCAGCAGCTTGGGAACAGGTCGAAAACTGTTTTTT. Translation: CASSLGTGRKLFF.

The CDR3 region is CASSSHGQPPWDEQYF. The CDR3 DNA sequence: TGTGCCAGCAGTTCCCACGGACAGCCACCCTGGGACGAGCAGTACTTC. V gene TRBV28 combines with J gene TRBJ2-7; tentative D call: TRBD1 (6 bases). CDR3 length: 16 residues. Germline loops: CDR1 MDHEN, CDR2 SYDVKM. V was pared by 4 bases and J by 5 bases, with 21 bases between.

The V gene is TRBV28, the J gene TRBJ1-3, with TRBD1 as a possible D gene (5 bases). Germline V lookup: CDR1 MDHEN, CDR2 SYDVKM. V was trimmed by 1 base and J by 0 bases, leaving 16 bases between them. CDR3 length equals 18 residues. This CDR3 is CASSLFSGRTDSGNTIYF. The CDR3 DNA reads TGTGCCAGCAGTTTATTTTCAGGGCGAACCGACTCTGGAAACACCATATATTTT.

The CDR3 nucleotides read TGTGCCTGGAGTGCTCAACAGGGGACTGAAGCTTTCTTT. Amino acid sequence: CAWSAQQGTEAFF. This chain uses TRBV30 with TRBJ1-1; 7 bases align to TRBD1. The V gene end was trimmed by 1 base and the J gene end by 5 bases; junction bases not matched to a gene: 4. The V gene's germline CDR1 is GTSNPN and CDR2 SVGIG (reference sequence). The CDR3 runs 13 residues.

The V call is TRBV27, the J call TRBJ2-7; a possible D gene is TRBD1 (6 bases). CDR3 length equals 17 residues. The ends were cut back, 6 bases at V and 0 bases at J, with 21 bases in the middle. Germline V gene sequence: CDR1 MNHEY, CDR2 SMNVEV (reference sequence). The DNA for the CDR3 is TGTGCCAGCAGCGGCGCACAGGGTTCGGGGAGCTCCTACGAGCAGTACTTC. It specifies CASSGAQGSGSSYEQYF.

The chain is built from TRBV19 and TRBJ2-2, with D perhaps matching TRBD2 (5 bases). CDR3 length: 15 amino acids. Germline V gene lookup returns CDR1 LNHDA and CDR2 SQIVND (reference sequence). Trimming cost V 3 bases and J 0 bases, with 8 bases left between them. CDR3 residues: CASSIPRANTGELFF. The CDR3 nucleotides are TGTGCCAGTAGTATCCCGCGGGCGAACACCGGGGAGCTGTTTTTT. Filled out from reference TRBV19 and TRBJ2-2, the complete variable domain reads DGGITQSPKYLFRKEGQNVTLSCEQNLNHDAMYWYRQDPGQGLRLIYYSQIVNDFQKGDIAEGYSVSREKKESFPLTVTSAQKNPTAFYLCASSIPRANTGELFFGEGSRLTVL.

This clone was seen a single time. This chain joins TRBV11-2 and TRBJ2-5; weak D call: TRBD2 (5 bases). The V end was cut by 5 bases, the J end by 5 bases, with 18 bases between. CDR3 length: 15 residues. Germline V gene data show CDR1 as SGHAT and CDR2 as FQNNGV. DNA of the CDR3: TGTGCCAGCAGCAACTCTTTCGACCGAGGGGAGACCCAGTACTTC. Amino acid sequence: CASSNSFDRGETQYF.

Written as DNA, the CDR3 is TGTGCCAGCAGTGATGCTCTCGGCGCGGGGTACGAGCAGTACTTC. Amino acids: CASSDALGAGYEQYF. J is TRBJ2-7 and V is TRBV2, with D tentatively TRBD2 (6 bases). This CDR3 is built from 15 residues. Trimming stripped 3 bases from V and 4 bases from J, with 16 bases between. Germline V gives CDR1 SNHLY, CDR2 FYNNEI.

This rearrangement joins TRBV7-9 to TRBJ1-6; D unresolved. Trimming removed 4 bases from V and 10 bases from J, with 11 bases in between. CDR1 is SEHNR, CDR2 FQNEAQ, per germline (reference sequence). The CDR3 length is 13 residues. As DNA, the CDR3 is TGTGCCAGCAGCTCACCAGGTCGGTCACCCCTCCACTTT. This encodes CASSSPGRSPLHF.